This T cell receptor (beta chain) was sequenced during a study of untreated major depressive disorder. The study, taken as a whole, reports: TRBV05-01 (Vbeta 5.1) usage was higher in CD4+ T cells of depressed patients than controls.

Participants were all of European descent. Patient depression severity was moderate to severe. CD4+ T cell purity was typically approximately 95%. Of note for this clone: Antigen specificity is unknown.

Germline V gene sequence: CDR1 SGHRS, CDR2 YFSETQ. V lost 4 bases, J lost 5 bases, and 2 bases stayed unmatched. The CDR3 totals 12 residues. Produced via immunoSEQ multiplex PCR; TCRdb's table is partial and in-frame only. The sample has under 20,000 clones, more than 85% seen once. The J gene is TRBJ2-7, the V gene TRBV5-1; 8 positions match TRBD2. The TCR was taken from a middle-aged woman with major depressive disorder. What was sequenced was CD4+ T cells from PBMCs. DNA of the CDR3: TGCGCCAGCAGCCCGACTAGCGACGAGCAGTACTTC. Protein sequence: CASSPTSDEQYF.